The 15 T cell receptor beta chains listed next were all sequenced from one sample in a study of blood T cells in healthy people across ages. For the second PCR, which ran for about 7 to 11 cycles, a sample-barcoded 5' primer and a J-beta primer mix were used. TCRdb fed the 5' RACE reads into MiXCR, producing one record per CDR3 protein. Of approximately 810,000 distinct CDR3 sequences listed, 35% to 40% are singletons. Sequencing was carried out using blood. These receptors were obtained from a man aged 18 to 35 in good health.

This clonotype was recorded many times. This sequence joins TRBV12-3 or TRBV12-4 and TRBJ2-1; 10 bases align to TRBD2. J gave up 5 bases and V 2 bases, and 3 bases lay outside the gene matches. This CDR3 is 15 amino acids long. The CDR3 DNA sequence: TGTGCCAGCAGTTTATCTAGCGGGGGCAACAATGAGCAGTTCTTC. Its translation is CASSLSSGGNNEQFF.

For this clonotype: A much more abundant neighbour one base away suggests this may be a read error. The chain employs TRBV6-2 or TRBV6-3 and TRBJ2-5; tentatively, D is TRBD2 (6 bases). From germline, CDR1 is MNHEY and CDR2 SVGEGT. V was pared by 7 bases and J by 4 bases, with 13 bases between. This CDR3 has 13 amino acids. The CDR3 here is CASNRRGSETQYF. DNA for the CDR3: TGTGCCAGCAATCGACGGGGGTCAGAGACCCAGTACTTC.

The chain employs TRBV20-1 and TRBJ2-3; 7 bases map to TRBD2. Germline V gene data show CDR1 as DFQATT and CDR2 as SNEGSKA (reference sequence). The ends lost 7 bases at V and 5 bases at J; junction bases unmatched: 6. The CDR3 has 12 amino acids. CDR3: CSVTREGDTQYF. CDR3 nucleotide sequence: TGCAGTGTTACCAGGGAGGGAGATACGCAGTATTTT.

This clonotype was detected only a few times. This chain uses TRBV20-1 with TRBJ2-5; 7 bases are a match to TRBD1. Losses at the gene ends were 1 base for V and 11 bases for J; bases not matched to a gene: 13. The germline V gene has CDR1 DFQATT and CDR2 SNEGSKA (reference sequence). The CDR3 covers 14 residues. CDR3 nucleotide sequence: TGCAGTGCTAGAGTAATGACAGGGTTCAATGAGCAGTACTTC. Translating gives CSARVMTGFNEQYF.

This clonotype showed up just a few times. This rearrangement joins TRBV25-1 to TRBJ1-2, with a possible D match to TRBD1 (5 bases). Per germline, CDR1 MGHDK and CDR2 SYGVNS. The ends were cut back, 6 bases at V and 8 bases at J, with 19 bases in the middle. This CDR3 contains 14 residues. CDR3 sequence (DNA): TGTGCCAGCAGCCCCGGTGGGGGGGGTAAAGGCTACACCTTC. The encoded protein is CASSPGGGGKGYTF.

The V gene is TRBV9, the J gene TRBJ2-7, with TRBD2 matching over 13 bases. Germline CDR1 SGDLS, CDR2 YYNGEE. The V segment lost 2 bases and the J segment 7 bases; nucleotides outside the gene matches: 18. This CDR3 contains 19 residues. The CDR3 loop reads CASSVGGTSGAYSYNEQYF. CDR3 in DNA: TGTGCCAGCAGCGTCGGCGGGACTAGCGGGGCCTACTCCTACAATGAGCAGTACTTC.

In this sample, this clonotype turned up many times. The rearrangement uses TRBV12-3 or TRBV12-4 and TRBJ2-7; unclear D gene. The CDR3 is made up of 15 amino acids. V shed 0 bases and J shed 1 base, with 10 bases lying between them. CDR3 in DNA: TGTGCCAGCAGTTTAGCGGGCAGTTCTTCCTACGAGCAGTACTTC. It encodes CASSLAGSSSYEQYF.

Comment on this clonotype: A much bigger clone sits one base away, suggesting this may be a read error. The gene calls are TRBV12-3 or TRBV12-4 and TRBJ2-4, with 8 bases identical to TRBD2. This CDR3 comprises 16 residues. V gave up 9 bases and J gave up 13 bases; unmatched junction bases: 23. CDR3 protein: CASCYSGGSPYNEQYF. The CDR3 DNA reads TGTGCCAGTTGTTACAGCGGGGGTTCTCCCTACAATGAGCAGTACTTC.

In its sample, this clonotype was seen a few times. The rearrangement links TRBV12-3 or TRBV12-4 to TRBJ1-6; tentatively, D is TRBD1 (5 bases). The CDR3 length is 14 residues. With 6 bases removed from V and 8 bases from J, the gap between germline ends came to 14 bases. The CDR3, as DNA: TGTGCCAGCAGGGGGGGGGGTCAAGATTCACCCCTCCACTTT. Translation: CASRGGGQDSPLHF.

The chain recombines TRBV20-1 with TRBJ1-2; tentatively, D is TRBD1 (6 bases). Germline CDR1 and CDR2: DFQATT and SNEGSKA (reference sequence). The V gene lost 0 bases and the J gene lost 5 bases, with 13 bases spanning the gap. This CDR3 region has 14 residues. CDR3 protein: CSAREVDSKYGYTF. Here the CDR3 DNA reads TGCAGTGCTAGAGAGGTGGACAGCAAATATGGCTACACCTTC.

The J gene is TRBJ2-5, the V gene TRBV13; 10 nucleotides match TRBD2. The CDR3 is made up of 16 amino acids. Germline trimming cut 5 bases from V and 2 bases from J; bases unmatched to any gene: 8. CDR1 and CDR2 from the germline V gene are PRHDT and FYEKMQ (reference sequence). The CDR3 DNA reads TGTGCCAGCAGCGCCTCGGGTAGCGGGGGGCAAGAGACCCAGTACTTC. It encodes CASSASGSGGQETQYF.

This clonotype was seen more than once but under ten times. The CDR3 is CASSLWPNEQFF. CDR3 DNA sequence: TGTGCCAGCAGTTTATGGCCCAATGAGCAGTTCTTC. This chain connects TRBV28 to TRBJ2-1; no clear D. CDR3 length: 12 amino acids. CDR1 is MDHEN, CDR2 SYDVKM, per germline. The V and J ends lost 0 bases and 6 bases respectively, with 3 bases between them.

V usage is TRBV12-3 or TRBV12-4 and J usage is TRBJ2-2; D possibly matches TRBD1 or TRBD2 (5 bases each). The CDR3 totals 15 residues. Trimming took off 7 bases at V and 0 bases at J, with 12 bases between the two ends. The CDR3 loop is CASIRDLSNTGELFF. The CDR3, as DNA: TGTGCCAGCATCCGGGACCTATCGAACACCGGGGAGCTGTTTTTT.

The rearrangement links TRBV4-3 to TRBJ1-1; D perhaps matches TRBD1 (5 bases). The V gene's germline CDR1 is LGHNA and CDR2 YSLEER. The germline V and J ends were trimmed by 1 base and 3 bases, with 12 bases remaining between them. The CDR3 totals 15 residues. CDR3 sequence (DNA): TGCGCCAGCAGCCAAGTCCGGGGGTGGGACACTGAAGCTTTCTTT. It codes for CASSQVRGWDTEAFF.

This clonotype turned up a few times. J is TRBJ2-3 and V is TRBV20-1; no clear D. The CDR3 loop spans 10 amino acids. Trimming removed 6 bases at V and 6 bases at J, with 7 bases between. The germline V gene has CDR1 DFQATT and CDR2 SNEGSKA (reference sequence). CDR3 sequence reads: CSATGDTQYF. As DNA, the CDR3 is TGCAGTGCGACGGGCGATACGCAGTATTTT.